This T cell receptor (beta chain) was identified in a study of T cells in Graves' hyperthyroidism and ophthalmopathy. General study points: Appearing also in blood were most of the thyroid clonotypes expanded above 0.001.

RNA transcripts gave rise to amplified TCR beta CDR3 regions. The HTBI set primed first-round TCR CDR3 RT-PCR. In TCRdb, the multiplex PCR reads were re-called with MiXCR into one record per CDR3 protein. The sample yields a few hundred thousand distinct CDR3 sequences, 15% to 18% seen once. Patients having uncontrolled infection, another autoimmune disease, pregnancy or lactation were not included. Each diagnosis drew on symptoms, thyroxine, TRAb, thyroid ultrasound and orbital computed tomography findings. Fresh peripheral blood, 9.5 to 10 ml of it, supplied the PBMCs. Note on this clonotype: Its antigen is unidentified.

Trimming cost V 11 bases and J 0 bases, with 8 bases left between them. CDR3 length: 13 residues. This TCR was recovered from a woman aged 25 to 39 with Graves' hyperthyroidism. Source material: blood. The chain carries TRBV12-3 or TRBV12-4 and TRBJ2-6; no reliable D call. The CDR3 loop is CAGADSGANVLTF. CDR3 nucleotides: TGTGCCGGCGCAGACTCTGGGGCCAACGTCCTGACTTTC.